The 2 T cell receptor beta chains below were found in one sample sequenced in a study of regulatory T cells in long-lasting Graves disease. According to the study, TCR beta libraries were built with iRepertoire HTBI primers and CDR3-region Arm-PCR. TCRdb itself ran the multiplex PCR reads through MiXCR, one entry per CDR3 protein. The data show about 220,000 distinct CDR3 sequences, roughly a fifth seen once. Time point given: newly diagnosed GD, antithyroid drugs for less than 3 months. Making the TCR library involved RNA that had been extracted from PBMCs. The same sample was also used in a study of T cells in Graves' hyperthyroidism and ophthalmopathy.

Sample: peripheral blood mononuclear cells (PBMCs), taken at new diagnosis, from a patient treated with antithyroid drugs. These receptors were obtained from a woman aged 25 to 45 with Graves disease.

The CDR3 here is CTNSQGAGNEQFF. The CDR3 region has the DNA TGCACCAATTCTCAGGGGGCAGGCAATGAGCAGTTCTTC. The chain couples TRBV29-1 to TRBJ2-1; TRBD1 agrees at 8 bases. The CDR3 extends over 13 amino acids. Per germline, CDR1 SQVTM and CDR2 ANQGSEA.

This clonotype appeared many times. The CDR3 DNA is TGCAGTGTCTACTGGACGGCGGGAGAGACCCAGTACTTC. Its translation: CSVYWTAGETQYF. J is TRBJ2-5 and V is TRBV20-1, with D perhaps matching TRBD2 (5 bases). CDR3 size: 13 residues. Deletions cut 7 bases from V and 4 bases from J, with 16 bases between. From germline, CDR1 is DFQATT and CDR2 SNEGSKA (reference sequence).